This T cell receptor (beta chain) was recorded in a study of blood T cell repertoires in COVID-19. Study at large: PBMCs, B-cell-depleted T cells, or T cells were the source of the cDNA or gDNA that made up the material.

The ends lost 6 bases at V and 4 bases at J; junction bases unmatched: 5. Germline V CDR1 and CDR2: MNHEY, SVGAGI. The CDR3 has 13 residues. Only in-frame clones appear in the TCRdb table, and some are missing; sequencing was by immunoSEQ multiplex PCR. The sample includes about 340,000 clones, around four fifths of them seen just once. Sequenced material: peripheral blood. J is TRBJ1-2 and V is TRBV6-5; 7 bases align to TRBD1. The clonotype comes from a man aged 25-45 years with active or convalescent COVID-19. The CDR3: CASRGQDLYGYTF. The CDR3 DNA reads as TGTGCCAGCAGAGGACAGGACCTCTATGGCTACACCTTC.